This TCR beta chain was captured in a study of T cells in Graves' hyperthyroidism and ophthalmopathy. General study results and limits: Stable hyperthyroidism and ophthalmopathy were separated using 13 V-J signatures. Most clonotypes that expanded in the thyroid above 0.001 also showed up in blood.

Criteria for exclusion of patients were uncontrolled infection, other autoimmune disease, pregnancy or lactation. Per the germline V gene, CDR1 is KGHSH and CDR2 is LQKENI. The CDR3 sequence is 16 residues long. V lost 3 bases to trimming and J lost 7 bases; unmatched junction nucleotides: 10. It was RNA transcripts that yielded the amplified TCR beta CDR3 regions. RT-PCR in the first round (using the HTBI primer set) targeted the TCR CDR3. TCRdb re-derived calls from the multiplex PCR reads in MiXCR, one entry per CDR3 protein. The data hold fewer than 400,000 distinct CDR3 sequences, with roughly 14% observed a single time. This clonotype appeared many times. Its antigen is currently unknown.

This sequence was found in a woman under 30 with Graves' hyperthyroidism that later progressed to Graves' ophthalmopathy. The sample was blood. The genes are TRBV18 and TRBJ2-1; 9 bases fit TRBD1. CDR3 nucleotides: TGTGCCAGCTCACCCAATCCCGGGACAGGGTGGAATGAGCAGTTCTTC. Amino acids: CASSPNPGTGWNEQFF. Combining the CDR3 with reference TRBV18 and TRBJ2-1 gives the whole variable domain NAGVMQNPRHLVRRRGQEARLRCSPMKGHSHVYWYRQLPEEGLKFMVYLQKENIIDESGMPKERFSAEFPKEGPSILRIQQVVRGDSAAYFCASSPNPGTGWNEQFFGPGTRLTVL.